Listed here are 26 T cell receptor beta chains from one sample, sequenced in a study of monozygotic twins with inflammatory bowel disease. From the 5' RACE reads, TCRdb lists one entry per CDR3 protein and no DNA. The repertoire table contains about 160,000 distinct CDR3 sequences. Sequences were obtained from blood. These receptors all come from a human donor with ulcerative colitis or Crohn's disease, or a healthy co-twin of an affected twin (not recorded which).

The chain has TRBV5-1 and TRBJ1-6; without DNA, the TCRdb call of TRBD1 cannot be checked. The CDR3 consists of 15 residues. Germline V gene sequence: CDR1 SGHRS, CDR2 YFSETQ. The CDR3 here is CASSLDQGSSSPLHF.

V gene TRBV5-1 combines with J gene TRBJ2-7; there is no DNA to check the TCRdb D call of TRBD1. CDR3 length equals 15 residues. Germline loops: CDR1 SGHRS, CDR2 YFSETQ. This chain's CDR3 is CASSLGQSGVYEQYF.

The chain combines TRBV2 with TRBJ1-1. This CDR3 is 13 amino acids long. Germline CDR1 is SNHLY and CDR2 is FYNNEI. The chain's CDR3 is CASRRAGDTEAFF.

This chain links TRBV12-3 or TRBV12-4 with TRBJ1-2; the TCRdb D gene call, TRBD1, has no DNA to confirm it. This CDR3 has 15 amino acids. CDR3 loop: CASSRQTGYNYGYTF.

The rearrangement joins TRBV25-1 to TRBJ1-1. In germline, CDR1 is MGHDK, CDR2 SYGVNS. There are 13 residues in the CDR3. This CDR3 reads CASSEEGETEALF.

The V call is TRBV7-2, the J call TRBJ1-1; absent DNA, TCRdb's TRBD1 call cannot be checked. The germline gives CDR1 SGHTA, CDR2 FQGNSA. The CDR3 has 13 residues. CDR3 amino acids: CASSSGRNTEAFF.

The chain is built from TRBV9 and TRBJ2-5. The CDR3 is made up of 15 amino acids. The germline V gene encodes CDR1 SGDLS and CDR2 YYNGEE. CDR3 in amino acids: CASSIVSAPMETQYF.

The chain joins TRBV19 to TRBJ1-2. The CDR3 runs 15 residues. The germline CDR1 and CDR2 sequences are LNHDA and SQIVND (reference sequence). The CDR3 region is CASSIAAGLNYGYTF.

The chain carries TRBV25-1 and TRBJ2-5; TCRdb designates TRBD1, a call that cannot be tested without DNA. Germline CDR1 is MGHDK and CDR2 is SYGVNS. This CDR3 region has 14 residues. The chain's CDR3 is CASSLPGAVETQYF.

The chain links TRBV20-1 to TRBJ2-3; the TRBD1 assignment by TCRdb is unverifiable without DNA. Germline assignment: CDR1 DFQATT and CDR2 SNEGSKA (reference sequence). The CDR3 runs 14 residues. This CDR3 reads CSAPDRGSADTQYF.

The V call is TRBV7-6, the J call TRBJ2-7; as DNA is missing, the TRBD2 call by TCRdb cannot be tested. The CDR3 covers 15 residues. Germline V CDR1 and CDR2: SGHVS, FNYEAQ. The CDR3 protein is CASSLEAGPFYEQYF.

The J gene is TRBJ2-2, the V gene TRBV5-1; the TRBD1 assignment by TCRdb is unverifiable without DNA. The CDR3 totals 16 residues. CDR1 SGHRS and CDR2 YFSETQ come from the germline V gene. CDR3: CASSLAPGGDTGELFF.

This rearrangement joins TRBV20-1 to TRBJ2-3; the TRBD1 assignment by TCRdb is unverifiable without DNA. The length of the CDR3 is 20 residues. Germline lookup yields CDR1 DFQATT and CDR2 SNEGSKA (reference sequence). This CDR3 reads CSARDVGRQGLLGRADTQYF.

The rearrangement links TRBV6-2 or TRBV6-3 to TRBJ2-3; TCRdb returns TRBD1, unconfirmable since there is no DNA. This CDR3 is 15 amino acids long. Germline assignment: CDR1 MNHEY and CDR2 SVGEGT. The CDR3 reads CASKVWTGRTDTQYF.

This chain connects TRBV18 to TRBJ2-1; TCRdb designates TRBD1, a call that cannot be tested without DNA. Germline CDR1 is KGHSH and CDR2 is LQKENI. This CDR3 is built from 15 residues. The CDR3 is CASSLGGDRGNEQFF.

The chain uses TRBV7-2 and TRBJ1-1. Germline V CDR1 and CDR2: SGHTA, FQGNSA. The CDR3 runs 15 residues. The chain's CDR3 is CASSLGARMNTEAFF.

The J gene is TRBJ2-1, the V gene TRBV5-1; TCRdb selects TRBD2, and the lack of DNA leaves this call unchecked. CDR1 and CDR2 from the germline V gene are SGHRS and YFSETQ. CDR3 length: 15 amino acids. The CDR3 sequence is CASSLLTSGYNEQFF.

The chain employs TRBV5-1 and TRBJ2-7. This CDR3 contains 16 residues. Germline values: CDR1 SGHRS, CDR2 YFSETQ. The CDR3 protein is CASSLVPWGQSYEQCF.

The chain is built from TRBV18 and TRBJ2-5; TCRdb proposes TRBD2, but this gene call is untestable without DNA. This CDR3 spans 15 amino acids. CDR1 is KGHSH and CDR2 is LQKENI in the germline V gene. CDR3 sequence reads: CASSPPPSATETQYF.

This chain joins TRBV2 and TRBJ2-6. CDR1 SNHLY and CDR2 FYNNEI come from the germline V gene. This CDR3 region has 14 residues. The chain's CDR3 is CASSSSFGANVLTF.

This chain connects TRBV7-3 to TRBJ2-3; lacking DNA, the TRBD2 call made by TCRdb goes unchecked. Per the germline V gene, CDR1 is SGHTA and CDR2 is FQGTGA. CDR3 size: 14 residues. The CDR3 reads CASSPRRGTGTQYF.

This sequence joins TRBV29-1 and TRBJ2-1; TCRdb proposes TRBD1, but this gene call is untestable without DNA. Per the germline V gene, CDR1 is SQVTM and CDR2 is ANQGSEA. This CDR3 is built from 14 residues. The CDR3 protein is CSVKQVWPAAEQFF.

The chain combines TRBV20-1 with TRBJ2-3; TCRdb designates TRBD2, a call that cannot be tested without DNA. CDR1 and CDR2 from the germline V gene are DFQATT and SNEGSKA (reference sequence). The CDR3 is 15 amino acids. The CDR3 loop reads CSATGTSLSTDTQYF.

CDR3: CCARDRLAGYNEQFF. The J gene is TRBJ2-1, the V gene TRBV20-1. From germline, CDR1 is DFQATT and CDR2 SNEGSKA (reference sequence). This CDR3 is built from 15 residues.

The chain has TRBV6-5 and TRBJ2-7; TCRdb designates TRBD2, a call that cannot be tested without DNA. This CDR3 is 13 amino acids long. Germline lookup yields CDR1 MNHEY and CDR2 SVGAGI. This chain's CDR3 is CASSLRFHHEQYF.

CDR3 protein: CASLSGTSGGYSTDTQYF. The V call is TRBV2, the J call TRBJ2-3; TCRdb names TRBD2, which stays unverified in the absence of DNA. The CDR3 is made up of 18 amino acids. Germline loops: CDR1 SNHLY, CDR2 FYNNEI. Full variable domain (missing parts from reference TRBV2 and TRBJ2-3): EPEVTQTPSHQVTQMGQEVILRCVPISNHLYFYWYRQILGQKVEFLVSFYNNEISEKSEIFDDQFSVERPDGSNFTLKIRSTKLEDSAMYFCASLSGTSGGYSTDTQYFGPGTRLTVL.